Listed below are T cell receptor beta chains from one sample, sequenced in a study of T cell repertoires in cytomegalovirus infection. TCRdb re-called the reads with MiXCR, one entry per CDR3 protein. This sample has a few hundred thousand distinct CDR3 sequences; over 15% occur once, and the top ten carry roughly 45%. Sequenced: CD8+ T cells from PBMCs. The receptor source for this set is a human donor in good health (CMV status not recorded). Some clones in this sample may be carry-over from other donors' samples. The CDR3 runs from the conserved cysteine through the conserved F or W. D genes are given only for firm matches. Size is omitted from some rows. Given values are once, few, many or a class for expanded clones.

clone size	D gene	V gene	J gene	CDR3 protein	CDR3 DNA
.	TRBD2	TRBV28	TRBJ2-1	CASSPLGTSVFNEQFF	TGTGCCAGCAGTCCCTTAGGGACTAGCGTTTTCAATGAGCAGTTCTTC
many	TRBD1	TRBV7-8	TRBJ2-4	CASSSTGGSWRNIQYF	TGTGCCAGCAGCTCCACAGGGGGCTCCTGGAGAAACATTCAGTACTTC
.	.	TRBV27	TRBJ2-2	CASSQNTGELFF	TGTGCCAGCAGTCAGAACACCGGGGAGCTGTTTTTT
many	.	TRBV28	TRBJ2-7	CASSFARYEQYF	TGTGCCAGCAGTTTTGCCCGCTACGAGCAGTACTTC
many	TRBD2	TRBV7-2	TRBJ2-1	CASSRGAGGPNNEQFF	TGTGCCAGCAGCCGGGGTGCGGGGGGGCCAAACAATGAGCAGTTCTTC
once	.	TRBV10-1	TRBJ1-5	CASTERQRRDQPQHF	TGCGCCAGCACAGAGCGGCAGAGACGGGATCAGCCCCAGCATTTT
few	.	TRBV20-1	TRBJ2-1	CSARVGGSSYNEQFF	TGCAGTGCCCGGGTTGGGGGGAGCTCCTACAATGAGCAGTTCTTC
.	.	TRBV11-2	TRBJ2-7	CASSPRVSEQYF	TGTGCCAGCAGCCCCAGGGTCTCCGAGCAGTACTTC
.	.	TRBV6-1	TRBJ2-1	CASIGANEQFF	TGTGCCAGCATAGGAGCCAATGAGCAGTTCTTC
.	TRBD1	TRBV28	TRBJ2-7	CASTKIRDRDYEQYF	TGTGCCAGCACCAAAATACGGGACAGAGACTACGAGCAGTACTTC
.	TRBD1	TRBV7-7	TRBJ2-3	CASSTGDRSTDTQYF	TGTGCTAGCAGCACTGGGGACAGGAGCACAGATACGCAGTATTTT
many	.	TRBV7-9	TRBJ2-7	CASSFQRGSREQYF	TGTGCCAGCAGCTTTCAAAGGGGCTCGAGAGAGCAGTACTTC
many	TRBD1	TRBV7-2	TRBJ2-7	CASSLFGQGADEQYF	TGTGCCAGCAGCTTATTTGGACAGGGGGCGGACGAGCAGTACTTC
many	.	TRBV7-9	TRBJ2-1	CASTIGLNNEQFF	TGTGCCAGCACCATCGGGCTGAACAATGAGCAGTTCTTC
many	TRBD1	TRBV2	TRBJ1-5	CASRQHSRQGPHQPQHF	TGTGCCAGCAGACAACATTCAAGACAGGGACCCCATCAGCCCCAGCATTTT
many	TRBD1	TRBV7-9	TRBJ1-3	CASSSTGTGLPSSGNTIYF	TGTGCCAGCAGCTCAACCGGGACAGGGCTCCCTAGCTCTGGAAACACCATATATTTT
many	.	TRBV12-3/TRBV12-4	TRBJ1-1	CASSPRAGNTEAFF	TGTGCCAGCAGCCCGAGAGCCGGGAACACTGAAGCTTTCTTT
few	TRBD1	TRBV6-2/TRBV6-3	TRBJ1-2	CASNPQGVNYGYTF	TGTGCCAGCAACCCACAGGGGGTTAACTATGGCTACACCTTC
many	.	TRBV12-3/TRBV12-4	TRBJ2-1	CASSRPGNNEQFF	TGTGCCAGCAGTCGCCCGGGTAACAATGAGCAGTTCTTC
few	.	TRBV6-5	TRBJ2-1	CASIRWKSYNEQFF	TGTGCCAGCATCAGGTGGAAGTCCTACAATGAGCAGTTCTTC
many	TRBD1	TRBV28	TRBJ1-5	CASSRDRARDQPQHF	TGTGCCAGCAGCAGGGACAGGGCACGAGATCAGCCCCAGCATTTT
.	TRBD1	TRBV28	TRBJ1-5	CASSWPGQVNQPQHF	TGTGCCAGCAGTTGGCCGGGACAGGTCAATCAGCCCCAGCATTTT
many	.	TRBV14	TRBJ2-1	CASSPTVNEQFF	TGTGCCAGCAGCCCGACCGTAAATGAGCAGTTCTTC
many	.	TRBV11-2	TRBJ2-7	CASSLDGQGEQYF	TGTGCCAGCAGCTTAGACGGTCAGGGCGAGCAGTACTTC
.	TRBD1	TRBV2	TRBJ1-6	CASDRGSYNSPLHF	TGTGCCAGCGACAGGGGATCCTATAATTCACCCCTCCACTTT
few	TRBD1	TRBV28	TRBJ1-5	CASSFRHGQGPVTHSNQPQHF	TGTGCCAGCAGTTTCCGCCACGGACAGGGGCCCGTCACCCATAGCAATCAGCCCCAGCATTTT
.	TRBD1	TRBV7-9	TRBJ2-7	CASSWTGPGEQYF	TGTGCCAGCAGCTGGACAGGGCCTGGCGAGCAGTACTTC
.	TRBD1	TRBV6-2/TRBV6-3	TRBJ1-4	CASSLRDSIIEKLFF	TGTGCCAGCAGCCTTCGGGACAGCATAATTGAAAAACTGTTTTTT
.	TRBD2	TRBV6-5	TRBJ2-7	CASSYSAPGLAAYEQYF	TGTGCCAGCAGTTACTCCGCCCCGGGACTAGCGGCCTACGAGCAGTACTTC
many	.	TRBV27	TRBJ1-2	CASRTTGKRSDGYTF	TGTGCCAGCAGAACAACAGGGAAGAGGTCCGATGGCTACACCTTC
few	.	TRBV19	TRBJ1-5	CASSIGDPGPQHF	TGTGCCAGTAGTATTGGAGACCCAGGGCCCCAGCATTTT
few	.	TRBV4-2	TRBJ1-1	CASSQVSGTEAFF	TGTGCCAGCAGCCAAGTGAGCGGCACTGAAGCTTTCTTT
many	.	TRBV7-2	TRBJ2-5	CASSQGGETQYF	TGTGCCAGCAGCCAAGGAGGAGAGACCCAGTACTTC